These T cell receptor beta chains were read from a single sample in a study of graft-versus-host responses after intestinal transplantation. Their cognate antigens are unknown. Method: immunoSEQ multiplex PCR; TCRdb's copy keeps in-frame clones and lacks some. Found here are 85,000 to 130,000 clones, about 88% of them singletons; the top ten hold about 0.9%. Sequencing was performed on unstimulated CD4+ T cells sorted from spleen or lymph node cells, taken before intestinal transplant. The receptors were sampled from a human donor who received an intestinal transplant. Both conserved end residues are part of each CDR3. A D gene is named only where the DNA matches it firmly. Expanded clones get a size class; other rows say once, few or many, or leave the size out.

V	D	size	J	CDR3	DNA
TRBV30	.	.	TRBJ2-6	CASTWGPGANVLTF	TGTGCCTCCACGTGGGGTCCTGGGGCCAACGTCCTGACTTTC
TRBV7-2	.	.	TRBJ1-2	CASSLGQIYYGYTF	TGTGCCAGCAGCTTAGGGCAGATTTACTATGGCTACACCTTC
TRBV6-6	TRBD2	once	TRBJ2-1	CASSRGSNYEQFF	TGTGCCAGCAGTCGCGGGAGTAACTATGAGCAGTTCTTC
TRBV5-4	.	.	TRBJ1-1	CATHQPDRLEAFF	TGTGCCACCCACCAACCGGACAGACTTGAAGCTTTCTTT
TRBV29-1	TRBD1	few	TRBJ1-2	CSVGTGEGYGYTF	TGCAGCGTTGGGACAGGGGAGGGCTATGGCTACACCTTC
TRBV5-1	.	.	TRBJ2-1	CASRLGVGSFNEQFF	TGCGCCAGCAGGTTAGGGGTAGGGAGTTTCAATGAGCAGTTCTTC
TRBV28	TRBD1	.	TRBJ1-1	CATGTGVTEAFF	TGTGCCACCGGGACAGGGGTGACTGAAGCTTTCTTT
TRBV19	.	.	TRBJ1-1	CASSMSGRGTEAFF	TGTGCCAGTAGTATGTCCGGGAGGGGCACTGAAGCTTTCTTT
TRBV18	.	once	TRBJ2-1	CASSPFLGGAYNEQFF	TGTGCCAGCTCACCTTTTTTAGGCGGGGCCTACAATGAGCAGTTCTTC
TRBV5-1	TRBD2	.	TRBJ2-1	CASSLGGGTAYNEQFF	TGCGCCAGCAGCTTGGGCGGGGGGACTGCCTACAATGAGCAGTTCTTC
TRBV5-6	TRBD1	.	TRBJ2-2	CASNPRGLGTGELFF	TGTGCCAGCAACCCCAGGGGGTTGGGCACCGGGGAGCTGTTTTTT
TRBV9	.	.	TRBJ2-7	CASSVAGARVYEQYF	TGTGCCAGCAGCGTAGCTGGAGCCAGGGTCTACGAGCAGTACTTC
TRBV7-3	.	once	TRBJ2-6	CASSLTPGANVLTF	TGTGCCAGCAGCCTCACCCCCGGGGCCAACGTCCTGACTTTC
TRBV25-1	TRBD1	.	TRBJ1-2	CASSADRANYGYTF	TGTGCCAGCAGTGCGGACAGGGCTAACTATGGCTACACCTTC
TRBV6-1	.	.	TRBJ2-2	CASKSGQLNGELFF	TGTGCCAGCAAGTCGGGACAACTCAACGGGGAGCTGTTTTTT
TRBV28	.	.	TRBJ1-1	CASSLDRAEAFF	TGTGCCAGCAGTTTAGATCGGGCTGAAGCTTTCTTT
TRBV5-1	.	.	TRBJ1-6	CASSSVGSSYNSPLHF	TGCGCCAGCAGCTCCGTAGGAAGCTCCTATAATTCACCCCTCCACTTT
TRBV6-6	.	.	TRBJ2-1	CASTRASVNNEQFF	TGTGCCAGCACCCGGGCTAGCGTCAACAATGAGCAGTTCTTC
TRBV5-6	TRBD2	.	TRBJ2-2	CASSCGGLAGELFF	TGTGCCAGCAGCTGCGGGGGGTTGGCCGGGGAGCTGTTTTTT
TRBV5-1	TRBD2	.	TRBJ2-1	CASSDNPSGREYNEQFF	TGCGCCAGCAGCGATAACCCTAGCGGGAGGGAGTACAATGAGCAGTTCTTC
TRBV29-1	TRBD1	.	TRBJ1-4	CSSRQGNEKLFF	TGCAGCTCCCGACAGGGAAATGAAAAACTGTTTTTT
TRBV9	.	.	TRBJ2-3	CASSVGGWGTDTQYF	TGTGCCAGCAGCGTAGGAGGGTGGGGCACAGATACGCAGTATTTT
TRBV28	.	once	TRBJ2-1	CASRALADNEQFF	TGTGCCAGCCGGGCGCTAGCTGACAATGAGCAGTTCTTC
TRBV7-2	.	.	TRBJ2-1	CASSLSRLVSYNEQFF	TGTGCCAGCAGTTTGAGTAGACTAGTCTCCTACAATGAGCAGTTCTTC
TRBV4-2	.	.	TRBJ1-4	CASSARADGEKLFF	TGTGCCAGCAGCGCTCGGGCCGATGGTGAAAAACTGTTTTTT
TRBV5-1	TRBD2	once	TRBJ2-1	CASSLSVGGTYNEQFF	TGCGCCAGCAGCTTGTCGGTGGGAGGGACCTACAATGAGCAGTTCTTC
TRBV30	.	.	TRBJ1-2	CAWRRNSLSGYTF	TGTGCCTGGAGACGAAACTCCCTCTCTGGCTACACCTTC
TRBV6-1	.	.	TRBJ2-3	CASSEAGVTDTQYF	TGTGCCAGCAGTGAAGCGGGAGTCACAGATACGCAGTATTTT
TRBV7-9	.	.	TRBJ2-5	CASSLRGRGETQYF	TGTGCCAGCAGCTTACGGGGACGGGGAGAGACCCAGTACTTC
TRBV6-6	.	.	TRBJ2-1	CASSYGGVYNEQFF	TGTGCCAGCAGTTACGGGGGAGTTTACAATGAGCAGTTCTTC
TRBV18	TRBD1	.	TRBJ2-7	CASSPGGQGGNEQYF	TGTGCCAGCTCACCAGGAGGACAGGGGGGTAACGAGCAGTACTTC
TRBV15	.	.	TRBJ2-7	CATSRDSSYEQYF	TGTGCCACCAGCAGGGACAGCTCCTACGAGCAGTACTTC
TRBV10-3	TRBD1	.	TRBJ2-2	CAISPGTGMITGELFF	TGTGCCATCAGTCCCGGGACAGGGATGATTACCGGGGAGCTGTTTTTT
TRBV18	.	.	TRBJ1-5	CASSDVPDVSQHF	TGTGCCAGCTCTGACGTACCCGACGTGTCCCAGCATTTT
TRBV5-1	.	.	TRBJ2-7	CASSPTRGEQYF	TGCGCCAGCAGCCCGACTAGGGGGGAGCAGTACTTC
TRBV11-2	TRBD2	.	TRBJ2-4	CASRPGLSREGLKNIQYF	TGTGCCAGCAGACCCGGGCTATCGCGGGAGGGCCTCAAAAACATTCAGTACTTC
TRBV15	.	.	TRBJ1-2	CATSTTINYGYTF	TGTGCCACCAGCACGACAATCAACTATGGCTACACCTTC
TRBV5-4	.	.	TRBJ2-7	CASSLNGLGDSYEQYF	TGTGCCAGCAGCTTGAATGGGCTAGGTGACTCCTACGAGCAGTACTTC
TRBV19	.	.	TRBJ2-1	CASTQLWGADEQFF	TGTGCCAGTACCCAGCTGTGGGGGGCCGATGAGCAGTTCTTC
TRBV4-1	.	.	TRBJ1-1	CASSQGGATEAFF	TGCGCCAGCAGCCAAGGAGGGGCCACTGAAGCTTTCTTT
TRBV11-2	.	.	TRBJ2-7	CASSLDYRHRYEQYF	TGTGCCAGCAGCTTAGATTATAGACACCGCTACGAGCAGTACTTC
TRBV25-1	TRBD1	.	TRBJ1-2	CAVHRGTDGYTF	TGTGCCGTCCACCGTGGGACAGATGGCTACACCTTC
TRBV7-5	.	.	TRBJ2-5	CVRSLAGLGALGQETQYF	TGTGTCAGAAGCTTAGCGGGGCTGGGGGCGTTGGGTCAAGAGACCCAGTACTTC
TRBV2	TRBD1	.	TRBJ2-3	CASRQRGQADTQYF	TGTGCCAGCAGACAAAGGGGACAGGCGGATACGCAGTATTTT
TRBV25-1	TRBD1	.	TRBJ2-2	CASDPSTGHTGELFF	TGTGCCAGCGATCCTTCGACAGGGCACACCGGGGAGCTGTTTTTT
TRBV28	.	.	TRBJ2-5	CASSLQGKKEETQYF	TGTGCCAGCAGTCTACAGGGTAAGAAGGAGGAGACCCAGTACTTC
TRBV6-5	.	.	TRBJ1-5	CASSYGTGNNQPQHF	TGTGCCAGCAGTTACGGTACCGGGAACAATCAGCCCCAGCATTTT
TRBV29-1	.	.	TRBJ2-5	CSVAQGTSQETQYF	TGCAGCGTCGCACAGGGGACTAGCCAAGAGACCCAGTACTTC
TRBV7-9	.	.	TRBJ1-3	CASSPGGVNTIYF	TGTGCCAGCAGCCCGGGGGGGGTGAACACCATATATTTT
TRBV29-1	.	.	TRBJ1-2	CSVGFRGGGYTF	TGCAGCGTTGGGTTCAGGGGTGGAGGCTACACCTTC
TRBV7-3	.	.	TRBJ1-6	CASSLRGDTLSPLHF	TGTGCCAGCAGCTTAAGGGGAGACACCCTTTCACCCCTCCACTTT
TRBV7-9	.	.	TRBJ2-5	CASSLMGVTQETQYF	TGTGCCAGCAGCTTAATGGGGGTGACACAAGAGACCCAGTACTTC
TRBV5-4	.	few	TRBJ2-5	CASSLSETQYF	TGTGCCAGCAGCTTGAGTGAGACCCAGTACTTC